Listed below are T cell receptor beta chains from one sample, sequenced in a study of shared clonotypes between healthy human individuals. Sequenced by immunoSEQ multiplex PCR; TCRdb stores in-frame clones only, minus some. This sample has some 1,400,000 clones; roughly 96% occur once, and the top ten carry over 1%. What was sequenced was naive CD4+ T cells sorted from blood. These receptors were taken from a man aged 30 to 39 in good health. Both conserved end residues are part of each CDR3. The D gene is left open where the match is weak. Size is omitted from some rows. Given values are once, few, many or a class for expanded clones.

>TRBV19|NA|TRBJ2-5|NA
CASSMDQETQYF
TGTGCCAGTAGTATGGATCAAGAGACCCAGTACTTC
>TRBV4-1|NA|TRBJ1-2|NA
CASSQDPRTRPFYGYTF
TGCGCCAGCAGCCAAGACCCCAGGACCCGGCCTTTCTATGGCTACACCTTC
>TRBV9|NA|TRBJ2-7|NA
CASSASQFHEQYF
TGTGCCAGCAGCGCCTCCCAGTTTCACGAGCAGTACTTC
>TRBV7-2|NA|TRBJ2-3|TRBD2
CASSRGGLTDTQYF
TGTGCCAGCAGCCGGGGGGGTCTCACAGATACGCAGTATTTT
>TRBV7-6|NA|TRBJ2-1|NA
CASTPSASVGASYNEQFF
TGTGCCAGCACCCCATCGGCATCTGTGGGGGCCTCGTACAATGAGCAGTTCTTC
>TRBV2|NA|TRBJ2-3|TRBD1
CALVGQALSGTQYF
TGTGCCCTCGTGGGACAGGCACTCTCTGGTACGCAGTATTTT
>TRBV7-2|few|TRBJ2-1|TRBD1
CASSLAGTGGYNEQFF
TGTGCCAGCAGCTTAGCCGGGACAGGGGGCTACAATGAGCAGTTCTTC
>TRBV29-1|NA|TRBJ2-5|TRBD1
CSAGTGGRETQYF
TGCAGCGCCGGGACAGGGGGGCGAGAGACCCAGTACTTC
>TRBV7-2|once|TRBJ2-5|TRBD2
CASSLVGGRDETQYF
TGTGCCAGCAGCCTAGTAGGCGGGAGAGACGAGACCCAGTACTTC
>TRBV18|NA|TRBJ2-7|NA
CASSPHEGGYEQYF
TGTGCCAGCTCCCCCCATGAGGGGGGCTACGAGCAGTACTTC
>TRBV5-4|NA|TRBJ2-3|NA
CASSLPGRLGPTDTQYF
TGTGCCAGCAGCTTGCCCGGTAGACTAGGCCCCACAGATACGCAGTATTTT